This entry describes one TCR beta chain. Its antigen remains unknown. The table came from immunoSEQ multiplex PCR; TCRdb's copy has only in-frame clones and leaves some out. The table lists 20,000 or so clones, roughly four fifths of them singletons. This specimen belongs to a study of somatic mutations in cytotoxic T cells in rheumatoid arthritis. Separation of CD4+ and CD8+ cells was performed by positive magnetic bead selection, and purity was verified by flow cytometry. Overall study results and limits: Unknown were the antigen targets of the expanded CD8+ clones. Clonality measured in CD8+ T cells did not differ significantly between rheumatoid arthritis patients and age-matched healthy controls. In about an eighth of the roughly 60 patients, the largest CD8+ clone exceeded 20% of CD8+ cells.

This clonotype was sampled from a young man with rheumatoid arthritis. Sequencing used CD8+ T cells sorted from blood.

The CDR3: CASSQDWDRDYGYTF. The CDR3 DNA reads as TGTGCCAGCAGCCAAGATTGGGACAGGGACTATGGCTACACCTTC. This chain connects TRBV4-2 to TRBJ1-2; 9 nucleotides align to TRBD1. V was pared by 0 bases and J by 3 bases, with 2 bases of the junction left unmatched. The CDR3 has 15 residues. The germline V gene encodes CDR1 LGHNA and CDR2 YNFKEQ.